The 21 T cell receptor beta chains listed next were all sequenced from one sample in a study of blood T cell repertoires in COVID-19. Profiled with immunoSEQ multiplex PCR; TCRdb holds only in-frame clones, not every one. Altogether about 81,000 clones are present, about 95% being singletons, with the ten largest covering more than 4%. Source material: peripheral blood. Source of these receptors: a human donor with active COVID-19. The donor label of this sample is uncertain.

This chain links TRBV19 with TRBJ2-3; 8 bases map to TRBD2. Germline CDR1 is LNHDA and CDR2 is SQIVND (reference sequence). The V and J ends lost 5 bases and 5 bases, in that order; junction bases with no gene match: 12. This CDR3 spans 16 amino acids. CDR3 in amino acids: CASSETSGLARDTQYF. Written as DNA, the CDR3 is TGTGCCAGTAGTGAAACTTCCGGACTAGCCAGAGATACGCAGTATTTT.

This clone was seen a single time. CDR3: CASSSGQGPYEQYF. CDR3 nucleotides: TGTGCCAGCAGCTCGGGACAGGGGCCCTACGAGCAGTACTTC. The chain uses TRBV5-8 and TRBJ2-7; 10 nucleotides align to TRBD1. Germline trimming cut 3 bases from V and 2 bases from J; bases unmatched to any gene: 2. The germline gives CDR1 SGHTS, CDR2 YDEGEE. The CDR3 extends over 14 amino acids.

The chain carries TRBV28 and TRBJ1-4, with 7 nucleotides matching TRBD1. The CDR3 consists of 13 residues. Looked up from germline, CDR1 is MDHEN and CDR2 is SYDVKM. V lost 8 bases, J lost 6 bases, and 6 bases stayed unmatched. The CDR3 loop reads CASSTGTYEKLFF. CDR3 nucleotides: TGTGCCAGCTCGACAGGGACATATGAAAAACTGTTTTTT.

The chain combines TRBV7-9 with TRBJ1-5, with D perhaps TRBD1 (5 bases). V shed 5 bases and J shed 2 bases, with 13 bases lying between them. CDR1 is SEHNR, CDR2 FQNEAQ, per germline (reference sequence). This CDR3 spans 15 amino acids. The CDR3 nucleotides are TGTGCCAGCAGCCAAGGACAAGTTGGCAATCAGCCCCAGCATTTT. Encoded protein: CASSQGQVGNQPQHF.

The chain is built from TRBV6-2 or TRBV6-3 and TRBJ2-5, with 7 bases fitting TRBD1. Germline lookup yields CDR1 MNHEY and CDR2 SVGEGT. The trim removed 6 bases at V and 10 bases at J, leaving 8 bases unmatched. CDR3 length: 12 amino acids. The CDR3 sequence is CASSFRQGDQYF. The DNA for the CDR3 is TGTGCCAGCAGCTTCCGACAGGGCGACCAGTACTTC.

The V gene is TRBV25-1, the J gene TRBJ1-4; no reliable D call. The CDR3 consists of 13 residues. Germline V gives CDR1 MGHDK, CDR2 SYGVNS. V dropped 3 bases and J dropped 8 bases, with 10 bases sitting between them. CDR3: CASSERPGEKLFF. Here the CDR3 DNA reads TGTGCCAGCAGTGAGCGGCCGGGAGAAAAACTGTTTTTT.

The chain is built from TRBV3-1 (or the pseudogene TRBV3-2) and TRBJ1-3; TRBD1 might be the D (6 bases). Germline loops: CDR1 LGHDT, CDR2 YNNKEL (reference sequence). The V end was cut by 9 bases, the J end by 10 bases, with 22 bases between. This CDR3 comprises 14 residues. The DNA for the CDR3 is TGTGCCAGAAAACCGGGACACCTGGGAAGGACCATATATTTT. Its protein product is CARKPGHLGRTIYF.

The chain has TRBV4-2 and TRBJ2-1; a weak D match, TRBD2 (6 bases). The CDR3 is made up of 17 amino acids. Germline V CDR1 and CDR2: LGHNA, YNFKEQ. The V and J ends lost 4 bases and 0 bases respectively, with 16 bases between them. The DNA of the CDR3 is TGTGCCAGCAGCCTCTCAGCGGGCTCAAGCTCCTACAATGAGCAGTTCTTC. Residues: CASSLSAGSSSYNEQFF.

The rearrangement links TRBV27 to TRBJ2-3; the match to TRBD2 covers 15 bases. The CDR3 runs 19 residues. V lost 8 bases to trimming and J lost 5 bases; unmatched junction nucleotides: 17. CDR1 is MNHEY, CDR2 SMNVEV, per germline (reference sequence). CDR3 in amino acids: CASLPLYPGLAGGVDTQYF. As DNA, the CDR3 is TGTGCCAGCTTACCCCTTTACCCAGGACTAGCGGGAGGGGTAGATACGCAGTATTTT.

The chain couples TRBV4-1 to TRBJ1-2, with 7 bases lining up with TRBD1. This CDR3 contains 16 residues. With 3 bases clipped from V and 3 bases from J, the junction kept 10 bases outside the gene matches. Germline assignment: CDR1 MGHRA and CDR2 YSYEKL. The CDR3: CASSHTTGPGHYGYTF. For the CDR3, the DNA is TGCGCCAGCAGCCACACGACAGGGCCCGGCCACTATGGCTACACCTTC.

The chain uses TRBV7-9 and TRBJ2-7; tentative D call: TRBD2 (6 bases). The CDR3 runs to 15 residues. CDR1 is SEHNR and CDR2 is FQNEAQ in the germline V gene (reference sequence). Trimming removed 5 bases at V and 2 bases at J, with 16 bases between. CDR3 protein: CASSLWTISTYEQYF. The CDR3 region has the DNA TGTGCCAGCAGCCTATGGACTATTTCAACCTACGAGCAGTACTTC.

V is TRBV6-1 and J is TRBJ1-5; 7 bases line up with TRBD1. Trimming took 3 bases from V and 4 from J; bases not matched to a gene: 3. Germline V CDR1 and CDR2: MNHNS, SASEGT. The CDR3 is 14 amino acids. CDR3 amino acids: CASSERQGNQPQHF. DNA for the CDR3: TGTGCCAGCAGTGAGAGACAGGGTAATCAGCCCCAGCATTTT.

The CDR3 nucleotides read TGCGCCAGCAGCTTGGGTGTCGGGGAGACCCAGTACTTC. This sequence encodes CASSLGVGETQYF. This chain links TRBV5-1 with TRBJ2-5; D is unclear. This CDR3 is built from 13 residues. Germline CDR1 is SGHRS and CDR2 is YFSETQ. V lost 0 bases to trimming and J lost 5 bases, with 8 bases between them.

This chain links TRBV12-3 or TRBV12-4 with TRBJ1-2; D remains unclear. The CDR3 totals 12 residues. V shed 2 bases and J shed 3 bases, with 4 bases lying between them. The CDR3 loop is CASSLLDYGYTF. Written as DNA, the CDR3 is TGTGCCAGCAGTTTACTAGACTATGGCTACACCTTC.

The chain recombines TRBV11-2 with TRBJ2-1, with 9 bases fitting TRBD2. With 8 bases clipped from V and 8 bases from J, the junction kept 10 bases outside the gene matches. CDR1 and CDR2 from the germline V gene are SGHAT and FQNNGV. CDR3 length: 14 amino acids. The CDR3 loop is CASHSDWTSDEQFF. The CDR3 DNA reads TGTGCCAGCCACAGCGACTGGACTAGCGATGAGCAGTTCTTC.

The rearrangement links TRBV19 to TRBJ2-2, with D perhaps TRBD1 (6 bases). Trimming removed 5 bases at V and 1 base at J, with 14 bases between. Germline CDR1 and CDR2: LNHDA and SQIVND (reference sequence). This CDR3 spans 16 amino acids. The CDR3 is CASSVGHAVNTGELFF. As DNA, the CDR3 is TGTGCCAGTAGTGTGGGACACGCAGTGAACACCGGGGAGCTGTTTTTT.

The V call is TRBV18, the J call TRBJ2-4; 10 nucleotides match TRBD1. The CDR3 has 15 residues. J gave up 7 bases and V 6 bases, and 9 bases lay outside the gene matches. The germline V gene encodes CDR1 KGHSH and CDR2 LQKENI. The CDR3 DNA reads as TGTGCCAGCTCTACCCGGGACAGGGGCGTGAACATTCAGTACTTC. It encodes CASSTRDRGVNIQYF.

The V and J genes are TRBV24-1 and TRBJ1-5, with D possibly matching TRBD1 (6 bases). CDR1 is KGHDR, CDR2 SFDVKD, per germline. With 9 bases removed from V and 0 bases from J, the gap between germline ends came to 20 bases. The CDR3 runs 17 residues. The CDR3 region is CATSPGTREVSNQPQHF. The CDR3 nucleotides read TGTGCCACCTCCCCCGGGACAAGGGAAGTTAGCAATCAGCCCCAGCATTTT.

This chain connects TRBV6-2 or TRBV6-3 to TRBJ2-5, with TRBD2 matching over 9 bases. The CDR3 covers 18 residues. The V segment lost 0 bases and the J segment 1 base; nucleotides outside the gene matches: 9. Per germline, CDR1 MNHEY and CDR2 SVGEGT. CDR3 sequence reads: CASSYSNGGRAAQETQYF. Here the CDR3 DNA reads TGTGCCAGCAGTTACTCGAACGGCGGGAGGGCCGCCCAAGAGACCCAGTACTTC.

The V and J genes are TRBV6-5 and TRBJ1-2; 7 bases line up with TRBD1. Germline CDR1 and CDR2: MNHEY and SVGAGI. Trimming removed 6 bases from V and 2 bases from J; junction bases left unmatched: 9. This CDR3 has 15 residues. DNA of the CDR3: TGTGCCAGCAGCCGAACAGGGGTGGAGAACTATGGCTACACCTTC. Translating gives CASSRTGVENYGYTF.

The gene calls are TRBV15 and TRBJ2-7, with 10 bases fitting TRBD1. The J segment lost 6 bases and the V segment lost 1 base, leaving 6 bases of the junction unmatched. Germline lookup yields CDR1 LNHNV and CDR2 YYDKDF (reference sequence). The CDR3 is made up of 15 amino acids. CDR3 loop: CATSRAGTGVFEQYF. In DNA form, the CDR3 reads TGTGCCACCAGCAGAGCCGGGACAGGGGTCTTCGAGCAGTACTTC.